These 14 T cell receptor beta chains were all obtained from the same sample, sequenced in a study of blood T cell repertoires in COVID-19 (dated by TCRdb to about 2020). The method was the immunoSEQ multiplex PCR assay. TCRdb took this table from immuneACCESS and kept in-frame rearrangements with V and J called. Such tables lack part of the clones; where checked against another copy, unresolved V genes explain under half of the gap, and the rest is unexplained. This sample gives approximately 300,000 clones in total; around nine tenths of them show up just once. 3.5% to 5% of the sample is held by the ten biggest clonotypes. Sequencing input: PBMCs or T cells enriched from blood (not recorded which). The receptors were gathered from a woman between 25 and 40 years old who had been exposed to COVID-19.

The gene calls are TRBV7-6 and TRBJ2-7, with 9 bases fitting TRBD1. The CDR3 consists of 18 residues. V was pared by 4 bases and J by 5 bases, with 18 bases of the junction left unmatched. The V gene's germline CDR1 is SGHVS and CDR2 FNYEAQ. DNA for the CDR3: TGTGCCAGCAGCTCAAACATTGGGACAGGGATGAACTACGACGAGCAGTACTTC. As protein: CASSSNIGTGMNYDEQYF.

The V and J genes are TRBV5-1 and TRBJ2-3, with TRBD2 matching 7 bases. The germline gives CDR1 SGHRS, CDR2 YFSETQ. V lost 4 bases to trimming and J lost 2 bases; unmatched junction nucleotides: 10. This CDR3 has 16 residues. Here the CDR3 DNA reads TGCGCCAGCAGCAATGCGCGGGGGTCCATCACAGATACGCAGTATTTT. Protein: CASSNARGSITDTQYF.

This clone was detected only once. The rearrangement joins TRBV13 to TRBJ2-7, with D perhaps TRBD2 (5 bases). This CDR3 has 14 amino acids. The germline V gene has CDR1 PRHDT and CDR2 FYEKMQ (reference sequence). V gave up 3 bases and J gave up 3 bases, with 12 bases separating them. The CDR3 sequence is CASSFWGELYEQYF. CDR3 bases: TGTGCCAGCAGCTTCTGGGGAGAGCTCTACGAGCAGTACTTC.

The chain carries TRBV5-4 and TRBJ1-2, with D unresolved. Germline-derived CDR1 and CDR2 are SGHNT and YYREEE (reference sequence). This CDR3 is 14 amino acids long. V was shortened by 1 base and J by 3 bases, with 10 bases between the two germline ends. CDR3 DNA: TGTGCCAGCAGCTTGACCGGGGTGGACTATGGCTACACCTTC. Its translation: CASSLTGVDYGYTF. Full variable domain (missing parts from reference TRBV5-4 and TRBJ1-2): ETGVTQSPTHLIKTRGQQVTLRCSSQSGHNTVSWYQQALGQGPQFIFQYYREEENGRGNFPPRFSGLQFPNYSSELNVNALELDDSALYLCASSLTGVDYGYTFGSGTRLTVV.

V is TRBV5-4 and J is TRBJ2-2; maybe TRBD1 (5 bases). Trimming stripped 0 bases from V and 4 bases from J, with 13 bases between. The V gene's germline CDR1 is SGHNT and CDR2 YYREEE (reference sequence). CDR3 size: 16 residues. The CDR3 is CASSLVPGWATGELFF. The CDR3 DNA sequence: TGTGCCAGCAGCTTGGTTCCAGGGTGGGCCACCGGGGAGCTGTTTTTT.

V gene TRBV29-1 combines with J gene TRBJ1-1; TRBD1 matches 9 bases. This CDR3 is 13 amino acids long. J gave up 6 bases and V 4 bases, and 6 bases lay outside the gene matches. CDR1 is SQVTM, CDR2 ANQGSEA, per germline. CDR3 residues: CSVVTGGSSEAFF. CDR3 DNA: TGCAGCGTTGTTACAGGGGGCAGTTCTGAAGCTTTCTTT. Variable domain in full (rest from reference TRBV29-1 and TRBJ1-1): SAVISQKPSRDICQRGTSLTIQCQVDSQVTMMFWYRQQPGQSLTLIATANQGSEATYESGFVIDKFPISRPNLTFSTLTVSNMSPEDSSIYLCSVVTGGSSEAFFGQGTRLTVV.

The CDR3 bases are TGCGCCAGCAGCCCGCCCCCGCGTACGAGCAATCAGCCCCAGCATTTT. Translating it yields CASSPPPRTSNQPQHF. The chain links TRBV4-1 to TRBJ1-5; D gene ambiguous. The CDR3 has 16 residues. The germline gives CDR1 MGHRA, CDR2 YSYEKL. Trimming took 4 bases from V and 1 from J, leaving 14 bases between them.

The chain recombines TRBV9 with TRBJ2-7; 11 nucleotides match TRBD1. Germline V CDR1 and CDR2: SGDLS, YYNGEE. V shed 3 bases, J shed 3 bases, and the junction held 5 bases outside the gene matches. The CDR3 runs to 15 residues. For the CDR3, the DNA is TGTGCCAGCAGCGCGGGACAGGGGGAGATCTACGAGCAGTACTTC. Encoded protein: CASSAGQGEIYEQYF.

The chain employs TRBV3-1 (or the pseudogene TRBV3-2) and TRBJ2-7; the D is unclear. CDR1 and CDR2 from the germline V gene are LGHDT and YNNKEL (reference sequence). The CDR3 spans 14 residues. V gave up 3 bases and J gave up 1 base, with 10 bases separating them. The CDR3 spells CASSQAVFSYEQYF. CDR3 DNA: TGTGCCAGCAGCCAGGCTGTATTTTCCTACGAGCAGTACTTC.

J is TRBJ1-1 and V is TRBV11-3; unclear D gene. This CDR3 contains 14 residues. V gave up 1 base and J gave up 1 base, with 7 bases separating them. Germline CDR1 and CDR2: SGHNT and YENEEA. The chain's CDR3 is CASSLGGGNTEAFF. The CDR3 coding sequence is TGTGCCAGCAGCTTAGGGGGAGGGAACACTGAAGCTTTCTTT.

This rearrangement joins TRBV7-9 to TRBJ2-1, with TRBD2 matching over 7 bases. The J segment lost 8 bases and the V segment lost 1 base, leaving 14 bases of the junction unmatched. Germline-derived CDR1 and CDR2 are SEHNR and FQNEAQ (reference sequence). This CDR3 has 17 residues. The CDR3 nucleotides read TGTGCCAGCAGCTTAGGGATTTCGCGGGGGTATACGGATGAGCAGTTCTTC. Its protein is CASSLGISRGYTDEQFF.

The chain recombines TRBV7-9 with TRBJ1-2; the match to TRBD1 covers 7 bases. Germline V CDR1 and CDR2: SEHNR, FQNEAQ (reference sequence). There are 14 residues in the CDR3. Germline trimming cut 3 bases from V and 6 bases from J; bases unmatched to any gene: 7. The CDR3 DNA reads TGTGCCAGCAGCTTGGTAACAGGGGAGAATGGCTACACCTTC. The encoded protein is CASSLVTGENGYTF.

This chain links TRBV19 with TRBJ2-7, with TRBD1 identical over 7 bases. The CDR3 has 13 amino acids. Germline V lookup: CDR1 LNHDA, CDR2 SQIVND (reference sequence). V lost 5 bases to trimming and J lost 6 bases; unmatched junction nucleotides: 7. The CDR3 DNA reads TGTGCCAGTAGTGCTTACAGGGGAGCCGAGCAGTACTTC. Protein: CASSAYRGAEQYF.

The chain links TRBV9 to TRBJ1-2; D is unresolved. The CDR3 length is 13 residues. From germline, CDR1 is SGDLS and CDR2 YYNGEE. Trimming pared 4 bases from V and 5 bases from J, leaving 12 bases between. The DNA for the CDR3 is TGTGCCAGCAGCCCGGGGAGAGTATATGGCTACACCTTC. It is translated as CASSPGRVYGYTF.